One and the same sample provided the 21 T cell receptor beta chains below, sequenced in a study of CD8 T cells in Susac syndrome. With random hexamers, roughly 0.5 to 1 ug RNA was reverse transcribed. TCRdb reanalysed the immunoSEQ multiplex PCR reads using MiXCR and keeps one entry per CDR3 protein. The sample includes some 77,000 distinct CDR3 sequences, 93% of them seen just once. What was sequenced was CD4+ T cells from PBMCs. Receptor source: a human donor with Susac syndrome.

The chain links TRBV3-1 to TRBJ1-3; no reliable D call. The CDR3 spans 12 residues. Germline V gene sequence: CDR1 LGHDT, CDR2 YNNKEL (reference sequence). V lost 3 bases, J lost 4 bases, and 4 bases lay in between. The CDR3 loop is CASSHPGNTIYF. CDR3 DNA sequence: TGTGCCAGCAGCCACCCGGGAAACACCATATATTTT.

The chain is built from TRBV7-9 and TRBJ1-4; D is uncertain. The V and J ends lost 5 bases and 6 bases respectively, with 19 bases between them. CDR3 length equals 16 residues. Germline CDR1 is SEHNR and CDR2 is FQNEAQ (reference sequence). DNA of the CDR3: TGTGCCAGCAGCCCACCCGAACCCTCCTCAGATGAAAAACTGTTTTTT. Amino acid sequence: CASSPPEPSSDEKLFF.

V gene TRBV27 combines with J gene TRBJ2-7; TRBD2 is a possible D gene (5 bases). This CDR3 spans 15 amino acids. V lost 5 bases and J lost 2, with 16 bases in between. Germline assignment: CDR1 MNHEY and CDR2 SMNVEV (reference sequence). CDR3 nucleotide sequence: TGTGCCAGCAGTCCGCGGGCACTTTTCCCCTACGAGCAGTACTTC. Protein sequence: CASSPRALFPYEQYF.

The gene calls are TRBV2 and TRBJ1-6; D not resolved. The CDR3 loop spans 12 amino acids. Trimming pared 6 bases from V and 7 bases from J, leaving 7 bases between. Germline-derived CDR1 and CDR2 are SNHLY and FYNNEI. The CDR3 reads CASRGQNSPLHF. The CDR3 nucleotides read TGTGCCAGCAGGGGTCAGAATTCACCCCTCCACTTT.

This rearrangement joins TRBV24-1 to TRBJ2-2; 9 nucleotides line up with TRBD1. V lost 2 bases and J lost 2; bases outside the gene matches: 2. This CDR3 contains 16 residues. CDR1 and CDR2 (germline): KGHDR, SFDVKD. CDR3 DNA sequence: TGTGCCACCAGTGATTCGGGACAGGGTAACACCGGGGAGCTGTTTTTT. Encoded protein: CATSDSGQGNTGELFF.

This chain links TRBV20-1 with TRBJ2-1; TRBD1 might be the D (5 bases). Trimming pared 4 bases from V and 5 bases from J, leaving 9 bases between. Looked up from germline, CDR1 is DFQATT and CDR2 is SNEGSKA (reference sequence). The CDR3 is made up of 12 amino acids. The CDR3 nucleotides read TGCAGTGCTAACAGGCCTCACAATGAGCAGTTCTTC. Protein sequence: CSANRPHNEQFF.

The V call is TRBV12-3 or TRBV12-4, the J call TRBJ1-5; the D is unclear. Trimming took off 3 bases at V and 0 bases at J, with 24 bases between the two ends. This CDR3 is 20 amino acids long. The CDR3 sequence is CASSFRPRGSGSYSNQPQHF. CDR3 coding DNA: TGTGCCAGCAGTTTCCGGCCTCGAGGGTCTGGATCTTATAGCAATCAGCCCCAGCATTTT.

The J gene is TRBJ1-2, the V gene TRBV20-1; no clear D. The length of the CDR3 is 14 residues. Deletions cut 4 bases from V and 0 bases from J, with 12 bases between. The germline V gene encodes CDR1 DFQATT and CDR2 SNEGSKA (reference sequence). The DNA for the CDR3 is TGCAGTGCTATTTCCAGGAATACTAACTATGGCTACACCTTC. This translates into CSAISRNTNYGYTF.

The chain links TRBV6-2 or TRBV6-3 to TRBJ2-1; no firm D call. Germline assignment: CDR1 MNHEY and CDR2 SVGEGT. The CDR3 is 12 amino acids. V lost 4 bases and J lost 5, with 6 bases in between. The CDR3 DNA sequence: TGTGCCAGCAGTTCCACCCACAATGAGCAGTTCTTC. This encodes CASSSTHNEQFF.

This sequence joins TRBV9 and TRBJ2-1, with D unclear. The CDR3 loop spans 12 amino acids. V lost 2 bases to trimming and J lost 15 bases, with 15 bases between them. Germline CDR1 and CDR2: SGDLS and YYNGEE. CDR3 nucleotides: TGTGCCAGCAGCGTCGGGTCAGCTCAGGTGTTCTTC. Translation gives CASSVGSAQVFF.

The CDR3 loop reads CASSFPLLVRKFF. For the CDR3, the DNA is TGTGCCAGCAGTTTCCCCCTTTTGGTCCGCAAGTTCTTC. The chain is built from TRBV12-3 or TRBV12-4 and TRBJ2-1; D is ambiguous. Trimming removed 3 bases at V and 14 bases at J, with 17 bases between. The CDR3 is 13 residues long.

The chain carries TRBV7-2 and TRBJ1-5; TRBD1 matches at 9 bases. J lost 0 bases, V lost 2 bases, and 5 bases had no gene match. The CDR3 runs 17 residues. The germline V gene has CDR1 SGHTA and CDR2 FQGNSA. The CDR3 DNA reads as TGTGCCAGCAGCTTAATGACAGGGGGAATTAGCAATCAGCCCCAGCATTTT. Translated: CASSLMTGGISNQPQHF.

The chain is built from TRBV7-9 and TRBJ2-7; 7 nucleotides match TRBD2. Trimming cost V 10 bases and J 0 bases; bases outside gene matches: 12. Germline V gene lookup returns CDR1 SEHNR and CDR2 FQNEAQ (reference sequence). This CDR3 has 15 residues. CDR3 protein: CATQFLAGVSYEQYF. The CDR3 DNA reads TGTGCCACCCAGTTCTTAGCGGGTGTCTCCTACGAGCAGTACTTC.

This clonotype was seen only once. The chain links TRBV20-1 to TRBJ1-2; a weak D match, TRBD1 (5 bases). From germline, CDR1 is DFQATT and CDR2 SNEGSKA (reference sequence). V dropped 1 base and J dropped 6 bases, with 15 bases sitting between them. The length of the CDR3 is 14 residues. The CDR3 is CSARARAGSHGYTF. The CDR3 nucleotides read TGCAGTGCTAGAGCCAGGGCAGGGTCGCATGGCTACACCTTC.

The V gene is TRBV7-9, the J gene TRBJ1-5; 10 bases match TRBD1. CDR1 and CDR2 (germline): SEHNR, FQNEAQ (reference sequence). V dropped 4 bases and J dropped 6; count of bases not matched to a gene: 6. The CDR3 length is 15 residues. The CDR3 loop is CASSSDRGIFQPQHF. The CDR3 nucleotides are TGTGCCAGCAGCTCGGACAGGGGGATTTTTCAGCCCCAGCATTTT.

The CDR3 nucleotides are TGCGCCAGCGGAGGGGACAGTACGAACACCGGGGAGCTGTTTTTT. Translation: CASGGDSTNTGELFF. The V call is TRBV5-1, the J call TRBJ2-2; tentatively, D is TRBD1 (7 bases). The CDR3 consists of 15 residues. Trimming removed 7 bases at V and 0 bases at J, with 13 bases between. Germline assignment: CDR1 SGHRS and CDR2 YFSETQ.

The chain recombines TRBV5-1 with TRBJ1-4; D unclear. The CDR3 consists of 14 residues. The germline gives CDR1 SGHRS, CDR2 YFSETQ. Trimming left V 4 bases short and J 6 bases short, with 13 bases between. The CDR3 nucleotides read TGCGCCAGCAGCGCCGAGATGGGGTATGAAAAACTGTTTTTT. It encodes CASSAEMGYEKLFF.

The CDR3 reads CANTGNLSGNTIYF. CDR3 in DNA: TGTGCCAACACGGGAAACCTCTCTGGAAACACCATATATTTT. V gene TRBV2 combines with J gene TRBJ1-3; D not resolved. V was pared by 10 bases and J by 0 bases, with 13 bases between. The CDR3 consists of 14 residues. Germline V gene lookup returns CDR1 SNHLY and CDR2 FYNNEI. Full variable domain (remainder filled in from reference TRBV2 and TRBJ1-3): EPEVTQTPSHQVTQMGQEVILRCVPISNHLYFYWYRQILGQKVEFLVSFYNNEISEKSEIFDDQFSVERPDGSNFTLKIRSTKLEDSAMYFCANTGNLSGNTIYFGEGSWLTVV.

This chain joins TRBV5-1 and TRBJ1-6, with 8 bases identical to TRBD1. Per the germline V gene, CDR1 is SGHRS and CDR2 is YFSETQ. The CDR3 runs 16 residues. J was trimmed by 7 bases and V by 2 bases; bases with no gene match: 8. CDR3 DNA: TGCGCCAGCAGCTTTTCAGGGGGCACTAGAAATTCACCCCTCCACTTT. This translates into CASSFSGGTRNSPLHF.

The rearrangement joins TRBV6-1 to TRBJ2-7; D ambiguous. Germline CDR1 and CDR2: MNHNS and SASEGT. CDR3 length: 13 residues. V lost 7 bases and J 1 base, leaving 11 bases between the germline ends. The CDR3 region has the DNA TGTGCCAGCAAAGAGTGGGCTTCCTACGAGCAGTACTTC. Protein sequence: CASKEWASYEQYF.

CDR3 sequence reads: CASSLLSRVIDTGELFF. CDR3 DNA: TGTGCCAGCAGCTTACTGTCCAGGGTAATTGACACCGGGGAGCTGTTTTTT. The rearrangement uses TRBV7-2 and TRBJ2-2; TRBD1 is a possible D gene (5 bases). Per the germline V gene, CDR1 is SGHTA and CDR2 is FQGNSA. Trimming stripped 2 bases from V and 3 bases from J, with 16 bases between. This CDR3 is built from 17 residues.